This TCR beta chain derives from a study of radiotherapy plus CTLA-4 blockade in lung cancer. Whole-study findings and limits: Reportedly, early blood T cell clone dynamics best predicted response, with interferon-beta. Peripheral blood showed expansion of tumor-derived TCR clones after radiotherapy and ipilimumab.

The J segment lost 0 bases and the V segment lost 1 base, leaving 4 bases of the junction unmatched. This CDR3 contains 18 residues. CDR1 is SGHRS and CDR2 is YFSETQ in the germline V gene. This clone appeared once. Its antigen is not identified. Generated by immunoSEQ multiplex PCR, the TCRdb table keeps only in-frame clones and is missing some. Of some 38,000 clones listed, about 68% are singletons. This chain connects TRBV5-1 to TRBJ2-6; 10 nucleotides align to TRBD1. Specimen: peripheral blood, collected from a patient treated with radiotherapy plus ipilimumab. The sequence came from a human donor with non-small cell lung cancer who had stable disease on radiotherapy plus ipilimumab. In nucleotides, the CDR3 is TGCGCCAGCAGCTTGTGGACAGGGGGTATCTCTGGGGCCAACGTCCTGACTTTC. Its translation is CASSLWTGGISGANVLTF.